This T cell receptor (beta chain) was profiled in a study of cytomegalovirus exposure and HLA in healthy donors. Study-wide results and caveats: One later analysis, an examination of the 90 to 150 validation repertoires, found that first-cohort TCR clusters tended to co-occur in them. A few CMV-associated chains proved CMV antigen-specific in vitro.

Produced via immunoSEQ multiplex PCR; TCRdb's table is partial and in-frame only. This table has approximately 71,000 clones, about 89% appearing once. The ends lost 0 bases at V and 1 base at J; junction bases unmatched: 8. The length of the CDR3 is 18 residues. Germline V CDR1 and CDR2: LGHNA, YSLEER. Points on this clone: What it binds is not known.

The study drew the donors from its approximately 110-subject validation cohort, separate from the roughly 700-subject first cohort. Input material: PBMCs. The chain is built from TRBV4-3 and TRBJ2-2; 7 nucleotides match TRBD2. This sequence was found in a man younger than 35 in good health and CMV-seronegative. The CDR3 DNA reads as TGCGCCAGCAGCCAAGAAGTTAGGGGAGGGATGAACACCGGGGAGCTGTTTTTT. Protein: CASSQEVRGGMNTGELFF.